These T cell receptor beta chains were read from a single sample in a study of blood T cell repertoires in COVID-19. The assay was immunoSEQ multiplex PCR, and TCRdb's table has in-frame clones only and misses some. The sample carries around 230,000 clones, around 80% recorded once. The sample taken for sequencing was peripheral blood. The receptors were sampled from a man in his forties or fifties who had recovered from COVID-19. The CDR3 runs from the conserved cysteine through the conserved F or W. The D gene is left open where the match is weak. Expanded clones are given a class, and other clones once, few, many or no size at all.

>TRBV13|TRBJ2-1|15|NA|NA
TGTGCCAGCAGCTTAGGAGCCGTCTCCTACAATGAGCAGTTCTTC
CASSLGAVSYNEQFF
>TRBV5-1|TRBJ2-7|15|NA|TRBD2
TGCGCCAGCAGCCCGGGACTAGCGGCTTCCTACGAGCAGTACTTC
CASSPGLAASYEQYF
>TRBV19|TRBJ1-5|17|NA|NA
TGTGCCAGTAAGGTGGGACACCTTCGGTATAGCAATCAGCCCCAGCATTTT
CASKVGHLRYSNQPQHF
>TRBV5-1|TRBJ2-1|14|NA|NA
TGCGCCAGCAGCTTGGGGCGGGGCCGGGATGAGCAGTTCTTC
CASSLGRGRDEQFF
>TRBV7-8|TRBJ2-7|11|NA|NA
TGTGCCAGCAGCTTGACAGCCGAGCAGTACTTC
CASSLTAEQYF
>TRBV19|TRBJ1-1|15|NA|NA
TGTGCCAGTAGTAGGGGGGTTGGGGAGAACACTGAAGCTTTCTTT
CASSRGVGENTEAFF
>TRBV12-3/TRBV12-4|TRBJ2-7|13|NA|NA
TGTGCCAGCAGTTTGACAGCGTACTACGAGCAGTACTTC
CASSLTAYYEQYF
>TRBV10-2|TRBJ1-1|16|NA|NA
TGCGCCAGCGCTCCAGTTGGGGACACACCTAACACTGAAGCTTTCTTT
CASAPVGDTPNTEAFF
>TRBV4-2|TRBJ2-5|15|NA|NA
TGTGCCAGCAGCCGCGGGGTGGGAGACGAAGAGACCCAGTACTTC
CASSRGVGDEETQYF
>TRBV10-3|TRBJ1-5|15|NA|NA
TGTGCCATCAGTGAGTCAGGGGATGCGAATCAGCCCCAGCATTTT
CAISESGDANQPQHF
>TRBV5-4|TRBJ1-2|14|NA|NA
TGTGCCAGCAGCTCGTCGGGGGCTAACTATGGCTACACCTTC
CASSSSGANYGYTF
>TRBV7-2|TRBJ2-1|15|NA|TRBD2
TGTGCCAGCAGCTCGCGGGGGGCCTTATACAATGAGCAGTTCTTC
CASSSRGALYNEQFF
>TRBV5-1|TRBJ1-2|16|NA|TRBD1
TGCGCCAGCAGCTCCGGGACAGGGGACGAAAACTATGGCTACACCTTC
CASSSGTGDENYGYTF
>TRBV9|TRBJ1-2|14|NA|NA
TGTGCCAGCAGCGTGGGGGGAAATAGCTATGGCTACACCTTC
CASSVGGNSYGYTF
>TRBV20-1|TRBJ2-1|15|NA|TRBD2
TGCAGTGCTAGTACTAGCGGTCGCTCCTACAATGAGCAGTTCTTC
CSASTSGRSYNEQFF
>TRBV12-3/TRBV12-4|TRBJ1-6|13|few|NA
TGTGCCAGCAGTTTGAGGGGAGGGTCACCCCTCCACTTT
CASSLRGGSPLHF
>TRBV18|TRBJ1-1|15|once|TRBD1
TGTGCCAGCTCACCCCGGACAGGGAGGGACACTGAAGCTTTCTTT
CASSPRTGRDTEAFF
>TRBV6-5|TRBJ1-2|14|NA|NA
TGTGCCAGCAGTTACTCGATAGGCGGGAGTGACTACACCTTC
CASSYSIGGSDYTF
>TRBV5-5|TRBJ1-2|15|NA|NA
TGTGCCAGCAGCTTGTGGTCGACAGCAAACTATGGCTACACCTTC
CASSLWSTANYGYTF
>TRBV12-3/TRBV12-4|TRBJ1-1|13|NA|NA
TGTGCCAGCAGTCCCCGGGAGGGCACTGAAGCTTTCTTT
CASSPREGTEAFF
>TRBV30|TRBJ1-2|15|NA|NA
TGTGCCTGGAGTGTACGGGTCAGGGGCCGGCAAGGCTACACCTTC
CAWSVRVRGRQGYTF
>TRBV5-5|TRBJ1-5|17|NA|TRBD1
TGTGCCAGCAGCCAATACCCGGGACAGGGGGCGGTTCAGCCCCAGCATTTT
CASSQYPGQGAVQPQHF
>TRBV7-2|TRBJ1-2|13|NA|NA
TGTGCCAGCAGCTTACGGGGGTACTATGGCTACACCTTC
CASSLRGYYGYTF
>TRBV18|TRBJ2-1|16|many|TRBD1
TGTGCCAGCTCACCTGCCGGCGACAGGGATCACAATGAGCAGTTCTTC
CASSPAGDRDHNEQFF
>TRBV12-3/TRBV12-4|TRBJ1-2|13|NA|NA
TGTGCCAGCAGCCTTGCTCAGGATGGGGGCTACACCTTC
CASSLAQDGGYTF
>TRBV30|TRBJ1-3|16|few|TRBD1
TGTGCCTGGAGTCTGGGACAGCCCGCCTCTGGAAACACCATATATTTT
CAWSLGQPASGNTIYF
>TRBV4-3|TRBJ2-2|19|few|TRBD2
TGCGCCAGCAGCCAAGAGGGAGCGGGAGACCCACTGAACACCGGGGAGCTGTTTTTT
CASSQEGAGDPLNTGELFF
>TRBV6-2/TRBV6-3|TRBJ1-1|14|NA|NA
TGTGCCAGCAGTTGGGTCGGTGGGGGGACTGAAGCTTTCTTT
CASSWVGGGTEAFF
>TRBV10-2|TRBJ2-3|15|NA|NA
TGCGCCAGCAGTGAGTCGTGGCAGTTAACAGATACGCAGTATTTT
CASSESWQLTDTQYF
>TRBV6-5|TRBJ2-3|16|NA|TRBD2
TGTGCCAGCAGTTACCGACTAGCGGGAGTAGGGGATACGCAGTATTTT
CASSYRLAGVGDTQYF
>TRBV19|TRBJ1-5|16|NA|TRBD1
TGTGCCAGTAGTACCCTACAGGGGTATAGCAATCAGCCCCAGCATTTT
CASSTLQGYSNQPQHF
>TRBV7-2|TRBJ2-2|17|NA|TRBD1
TGTGCCAGCAGCTTAGAAAAAGACAGGGGAAACACCGGGGAGCTGTTTTTT
CASSLEKDRGNTGELFF
>TRBV19|TRBJ1-1|14|NA|TRBD1
TGTGCCAGTAGTCCACAGGGGTCGGACACTGAAGCTTTCTTT
CASSPQGSDTEAFF
>TRBV27|TRBJ2-7|15|NA|TRBD1
TGTGCCAGCAGTCCGACCGGGACAGGGGGCCGCGAGCAGTACTTC
CASSPTGTGGREQYF
>TRBV4-1|TRBJ2-5|16|once|TRBD2
TGCGCCAGCAGCCAGGGACTAGCGGGGTTCCAAGAGACCCAGTACTTC
CASSQGLAGFQETQYF
>TRBV6-2/TRBV6-3|TRBJ2-5|14|NA|TRBD2
TGTGCCAGCAGTCTGACTAGCGTGGGAGAGACCCAGTACTTC
CASSLTSVGETQYF
>TRBV21-1|TRBJ1-4|15|NA|NA
TGTGCCAGCAGCCGTCACATGTGGCTGAATGAAAAACTGTTTTTT
CASSRHMWLNEKLFF
>TRBV11-3|TRBJ2-3|16|NA|TRBD2
TGTGCCAGCAGCTTAGGGACTAGCGGGAGAACAGATACGCAGTATTTT
CASSLGTSGRTDTQYF